Each of the 4 T cell receptor beta chains below was sequenced from the same sample in a study of blood T cell repertoires in COVID-19. Here immunoSEQ multiplex PCR was the method, and the copy in TCRdb shows in-frame clones only, minus some. The table includes 440,000 or so clones, approximately 90% detected once. The sequenced sample consisted of peripheral blood. The receptors here all came from a woman in her 40s with COVID-19, enrolled during active disease.

The V and J genes are TRBV4-1 and TRBJ2-5; maybe TRBD2 (7 bases). The CDR3 length is 14 residues. Trimming pared 4 bases from V and 1 base from J, leaving 10 bases between. CDR1 is MGHRA and CDR2 is YSYEKL in the germline V gene. In DNA form, the CDR3 reads TGCGCCAGCAGCCCAAGGGGGGGCCAAGAGACCCAGTACTTC. Translating it yields CASSPRGGQETQYF.

The chain is built from TRBV5-4 and TRBJ1-5, with D hard to call. V shed 4 bases and J shed 6 bases, with 11 bases lying between them. The length of the CDR3 is 13 residues. Germline CDR1 reads SGHNT; CDR2 reads YYREEE (reference sequence). The CDR3 sequence is CASSPGVGQPQHF. The CDR3 nucleotides read TGTGCCAGCAGCCCCGGGGTCGGTCAGCCCCAGCATTTT.

The chain recombines TRBV2 with TRBJ1-1; TRBD1 agrees at 9 bases. Trimming cost V 4 bases and J 3 bases; bases outside gene matches: 3. CDR3 length: 14 residues. Per germline, CDR1 SNHLY and CDR2 FYNNEI. CDR3 coding DNA: TGTGCCAGCAGTGGAACAGGGGGCCACACTGAAGCTTTCTTT. Protein sequence: CASSGTGGHTEAFF.

In this sample, this clone turned up a few times. This chain links TRBV19 with TRBJ1-1; unclear D gene. Germline V lookup: CDR1 LNHDA, CDR2 SQIVND (reference sequence). Trimming pared 3 bases from V and 3 bases from J, leaving 11 bases between. The CDR3 is 14 amino acids. The CDR3 loop reads CASSIGQVDTEAFF. The CDR3, as DNA: TGTGCCAGTAGTATTGGGCAGGTGGACACTGAAGCTTTCTTT.